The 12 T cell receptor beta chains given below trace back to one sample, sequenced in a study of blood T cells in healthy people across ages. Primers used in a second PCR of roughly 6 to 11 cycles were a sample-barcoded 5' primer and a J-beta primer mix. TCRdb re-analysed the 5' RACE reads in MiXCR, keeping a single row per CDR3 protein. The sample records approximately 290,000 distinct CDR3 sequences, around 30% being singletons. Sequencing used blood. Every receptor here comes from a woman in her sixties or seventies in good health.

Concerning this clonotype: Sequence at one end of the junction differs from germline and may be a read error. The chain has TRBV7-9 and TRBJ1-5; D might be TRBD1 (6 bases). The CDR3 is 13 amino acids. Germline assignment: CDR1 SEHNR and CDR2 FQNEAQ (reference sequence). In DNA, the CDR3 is TGTGCTAGCAGCTTATCAGGGGCGGGGGCCCAGCATTTT. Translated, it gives CASSLSGAGAQHF.

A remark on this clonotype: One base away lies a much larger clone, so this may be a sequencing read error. The CDR3 DNA sequence: TGTGCCCGCAGCCCCGAAGGGACAGGGTACACTGAAGCTTTCTTT. The encoded protein is CARSPEGTGYTEAFF. The chain couples TRBV4-2 to TRBJ1-1; 9 nucleotides line up with TRBD1. Per germline, CDR1 LGHNA and CDR2 YNFKEQ. This CDR3 is built from 15 residues.

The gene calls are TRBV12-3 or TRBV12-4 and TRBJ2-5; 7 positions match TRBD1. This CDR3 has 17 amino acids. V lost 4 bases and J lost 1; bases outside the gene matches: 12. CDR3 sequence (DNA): TGTGCCAGCAGTTCTACCGACAGGGAAGGGGCCCAAGAGACCCAGTACTTC. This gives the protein CASSSTDREGAQETQYF.

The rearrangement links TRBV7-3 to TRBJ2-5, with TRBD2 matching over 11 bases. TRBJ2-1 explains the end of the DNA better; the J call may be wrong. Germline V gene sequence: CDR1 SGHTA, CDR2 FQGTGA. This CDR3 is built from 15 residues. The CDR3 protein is CASSSTSGTCNEQFF. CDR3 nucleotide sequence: TGTGCCAGCAGCTCGACTAGCGGGACTTGCAATGAGCAGTTCTTC.

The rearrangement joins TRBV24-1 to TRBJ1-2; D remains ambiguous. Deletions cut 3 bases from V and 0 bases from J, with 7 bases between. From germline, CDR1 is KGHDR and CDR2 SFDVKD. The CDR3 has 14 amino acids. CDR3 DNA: TGTGCCACCAGTGATCCCCCATCTAACTATGGCTACACCTTC. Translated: CATSDPPSNYGYTF.

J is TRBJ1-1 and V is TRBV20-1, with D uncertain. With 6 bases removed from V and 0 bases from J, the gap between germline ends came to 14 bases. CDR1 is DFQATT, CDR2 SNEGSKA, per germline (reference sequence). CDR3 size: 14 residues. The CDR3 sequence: CSAPKGRVNTEAFF. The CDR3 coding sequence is TGCAGTGCCCCCAAGGGCCGGGTGAACACTGAAGCTTTCTTT.

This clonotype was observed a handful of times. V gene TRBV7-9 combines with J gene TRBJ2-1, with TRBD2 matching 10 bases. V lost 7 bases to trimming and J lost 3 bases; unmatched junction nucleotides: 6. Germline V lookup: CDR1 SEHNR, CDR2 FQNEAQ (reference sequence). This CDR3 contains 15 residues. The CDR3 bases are TGTGCCAGCAACCATGGACTAGCGGTCTACAATGAGCAGTTCTTC. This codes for CASNHGLAVYNEQFF. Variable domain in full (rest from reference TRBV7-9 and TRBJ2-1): DTGVSQNPRHKITKRGQNVTFRCDPISEHNRLYWYRQTLGQGPEFLTYFQNEAQLEKSRLLSDRFSAERPKGSFSTLEIQRTEQGDSAMYLCASNHGLAVYNEQFFGPGTRLTVL.

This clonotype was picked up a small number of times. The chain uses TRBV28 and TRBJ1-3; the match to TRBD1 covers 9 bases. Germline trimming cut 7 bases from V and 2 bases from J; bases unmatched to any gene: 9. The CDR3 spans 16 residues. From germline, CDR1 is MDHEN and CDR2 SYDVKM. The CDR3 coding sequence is TGTGCCAGCATTACTTCCGGGACAGGGACTGGAAACACCATATATTTT. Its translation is CASITSGTGTGNTIYF.

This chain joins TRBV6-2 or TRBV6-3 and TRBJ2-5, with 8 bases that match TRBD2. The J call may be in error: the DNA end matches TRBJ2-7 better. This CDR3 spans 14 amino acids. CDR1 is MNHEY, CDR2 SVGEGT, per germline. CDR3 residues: CASSYDGRAGEQYF. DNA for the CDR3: TGTGCCAGCAGTTACGACGGGAGGGCCGGCGAGCAGTACTTC.

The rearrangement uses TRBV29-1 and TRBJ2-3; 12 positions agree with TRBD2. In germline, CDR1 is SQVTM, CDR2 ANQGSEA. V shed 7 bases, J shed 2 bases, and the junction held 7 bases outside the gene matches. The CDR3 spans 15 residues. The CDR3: CSALTSGSPTDTQYF. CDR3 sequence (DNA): TGCAGCGCCCTGACTAGCGGGAGCCCCACAGATACGCAGTATTTT.

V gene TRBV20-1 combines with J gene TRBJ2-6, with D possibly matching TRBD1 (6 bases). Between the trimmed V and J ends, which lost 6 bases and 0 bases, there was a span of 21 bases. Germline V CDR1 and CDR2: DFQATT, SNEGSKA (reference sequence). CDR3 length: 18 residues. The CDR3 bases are TGCAGTGCCATCACAGGGCAGGCCAGAATCTCTGGGGCCAACGTCCTGACTTTC. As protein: CSAITGQARISGANVLTF.

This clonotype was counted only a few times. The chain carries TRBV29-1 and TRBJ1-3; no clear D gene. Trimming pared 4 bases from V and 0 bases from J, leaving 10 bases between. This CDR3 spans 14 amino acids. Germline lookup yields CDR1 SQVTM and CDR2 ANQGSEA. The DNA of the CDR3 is TGCAGCGTTGTCTATCGGAGCTCTGGAAACACCATATATTTT. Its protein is CSVVYRSSGNTIYF.